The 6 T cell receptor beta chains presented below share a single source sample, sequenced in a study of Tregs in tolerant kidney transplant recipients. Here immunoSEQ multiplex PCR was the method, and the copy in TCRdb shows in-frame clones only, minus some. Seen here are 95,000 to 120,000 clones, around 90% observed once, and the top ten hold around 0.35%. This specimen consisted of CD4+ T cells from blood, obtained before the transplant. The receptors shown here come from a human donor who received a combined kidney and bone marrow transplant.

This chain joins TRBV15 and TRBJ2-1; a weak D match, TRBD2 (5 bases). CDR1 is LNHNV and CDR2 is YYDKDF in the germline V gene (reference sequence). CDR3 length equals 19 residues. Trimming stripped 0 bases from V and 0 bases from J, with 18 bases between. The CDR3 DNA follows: TGTGCCACCAGCAGAGATTTAGTAAAGCGGCTGAGCTCCTACAATGAGCAGTTCTTC. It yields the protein CATSRDLVKRLSSYNEQFF.

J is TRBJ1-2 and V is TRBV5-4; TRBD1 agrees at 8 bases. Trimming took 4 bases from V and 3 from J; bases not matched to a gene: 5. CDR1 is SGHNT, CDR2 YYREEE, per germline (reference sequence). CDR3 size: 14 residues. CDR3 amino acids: CASSPDRVDYGYTF. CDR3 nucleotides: TGTGCCAGCAGCCCGGACAGGGTGGACTATGGCTACACCTTC.

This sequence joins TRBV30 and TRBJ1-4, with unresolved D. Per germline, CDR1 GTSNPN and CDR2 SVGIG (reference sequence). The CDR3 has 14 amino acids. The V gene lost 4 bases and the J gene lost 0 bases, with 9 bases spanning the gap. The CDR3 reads CAWTGFPTNEKLFF. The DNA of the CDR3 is TGTGCCTGGACGGGGTTTCCAACTAATGAAAAACTGTTTTTT.

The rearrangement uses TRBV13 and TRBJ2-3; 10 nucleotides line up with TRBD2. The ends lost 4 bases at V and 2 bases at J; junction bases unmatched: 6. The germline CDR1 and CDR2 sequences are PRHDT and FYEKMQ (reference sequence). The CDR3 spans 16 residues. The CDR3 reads CASSSLAGGPTDTQYF. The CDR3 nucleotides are TGTGCCAGCAGCTCCTTAGCGGGGGGACCCACAGATACGCAGTATTTT.

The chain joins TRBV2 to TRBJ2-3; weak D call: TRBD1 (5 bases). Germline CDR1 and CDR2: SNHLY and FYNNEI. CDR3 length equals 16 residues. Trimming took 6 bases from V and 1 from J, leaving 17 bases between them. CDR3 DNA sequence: TGTGCCAGCAGCTTAAGACAGTCTTCTGGCACAGATACGCAGTATTTT. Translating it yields CASSLRQSSGTDTQYF.

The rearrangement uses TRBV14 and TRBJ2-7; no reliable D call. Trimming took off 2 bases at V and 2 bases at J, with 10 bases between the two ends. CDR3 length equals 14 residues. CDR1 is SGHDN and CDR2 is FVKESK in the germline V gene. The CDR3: CASSQSWAPYEQYF. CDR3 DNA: TGTGCCAGCAGCCAATCATGGGCGCCCTACGAGCAGTACTTC.